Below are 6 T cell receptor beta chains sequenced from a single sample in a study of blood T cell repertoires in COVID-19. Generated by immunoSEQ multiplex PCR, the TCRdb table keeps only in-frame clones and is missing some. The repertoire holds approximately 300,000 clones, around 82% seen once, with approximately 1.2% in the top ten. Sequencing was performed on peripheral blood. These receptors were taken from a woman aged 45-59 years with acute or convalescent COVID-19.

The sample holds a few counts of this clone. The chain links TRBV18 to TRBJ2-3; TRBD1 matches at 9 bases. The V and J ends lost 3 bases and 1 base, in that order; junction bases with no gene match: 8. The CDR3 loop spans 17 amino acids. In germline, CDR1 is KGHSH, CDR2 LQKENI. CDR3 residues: CASSPPFRDRGTDTQYF. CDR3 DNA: TGTGCCAGCTCACCTCCCTTTCGGGACAGGGGCACAGATACGCAGTATTTT. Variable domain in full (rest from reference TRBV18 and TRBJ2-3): NAGVMQNPRHLVRRRGQEARLRCSPMKGHSHVYWYRQLPEEGLKFMVYLQKENIIDESGMPKERFSAEFPKEGPSILRIQQVVRGDSAAYFCASSPPFRDRGTDTQYFGPGTRLTVL.

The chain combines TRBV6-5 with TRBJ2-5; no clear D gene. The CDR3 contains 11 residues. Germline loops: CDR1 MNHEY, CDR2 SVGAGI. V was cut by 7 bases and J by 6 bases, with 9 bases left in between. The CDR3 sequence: CASTREKTQYF. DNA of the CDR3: TGTGCCAGCACCCGAGAGAAGACCCAGTACTTC.

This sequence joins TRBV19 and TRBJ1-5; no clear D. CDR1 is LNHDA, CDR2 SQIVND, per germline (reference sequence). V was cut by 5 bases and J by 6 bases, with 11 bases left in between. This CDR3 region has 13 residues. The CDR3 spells CASSWADGQPQHF. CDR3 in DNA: TGTGCCAGTAGTTGGGCCGACGGTCAGCCCCAGCATTTT.

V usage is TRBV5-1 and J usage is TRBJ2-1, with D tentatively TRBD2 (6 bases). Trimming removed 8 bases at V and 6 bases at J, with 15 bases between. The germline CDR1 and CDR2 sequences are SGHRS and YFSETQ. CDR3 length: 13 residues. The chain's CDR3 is CASSWDFGNEQFF. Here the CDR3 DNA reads TGCGCCAGTTCATGGGACTTCGGCAATGAGCAGTTCTTC. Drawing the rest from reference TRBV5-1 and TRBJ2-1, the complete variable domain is KAGVTQTPRYLIKTRGQQVTLSCSPISGHRSVSWYQQTPGQGLQFLFEYFSETQRNKGNFPGRFSGRQFSNSRSEMNVSTLELGDSALYLCASSWDFGNEQFFGPGTRLTVL.

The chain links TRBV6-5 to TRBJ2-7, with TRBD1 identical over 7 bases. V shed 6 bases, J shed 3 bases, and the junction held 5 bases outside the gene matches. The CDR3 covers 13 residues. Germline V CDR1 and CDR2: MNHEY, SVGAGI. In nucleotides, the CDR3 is TGTGCCAGCAGAAGGGGGCCTGTCTACGAGCAGTACGTC. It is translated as CASRRGPVYEQYV.

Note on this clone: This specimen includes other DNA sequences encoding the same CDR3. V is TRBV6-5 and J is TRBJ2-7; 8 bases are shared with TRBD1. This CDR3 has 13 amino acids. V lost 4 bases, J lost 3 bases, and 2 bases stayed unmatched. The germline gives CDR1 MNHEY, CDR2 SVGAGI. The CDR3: CASSSGTGYEQYV. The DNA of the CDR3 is TGTGCCAGCAGTTCCGGGACAGGCTACGAGCAGTACGTC.